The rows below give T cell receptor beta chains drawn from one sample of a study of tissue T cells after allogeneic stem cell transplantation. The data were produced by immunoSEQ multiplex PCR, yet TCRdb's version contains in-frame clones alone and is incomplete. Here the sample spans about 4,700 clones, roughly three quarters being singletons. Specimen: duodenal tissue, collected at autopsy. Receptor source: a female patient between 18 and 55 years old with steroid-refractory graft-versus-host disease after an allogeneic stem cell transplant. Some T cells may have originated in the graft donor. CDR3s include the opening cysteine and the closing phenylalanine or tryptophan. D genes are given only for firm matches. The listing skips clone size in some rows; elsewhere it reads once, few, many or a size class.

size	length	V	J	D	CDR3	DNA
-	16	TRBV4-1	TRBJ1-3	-	CASSQRQLTSGNTIYF	TGCGCCAGCAGCCAACGACAGCTTACCTCTGGAAACACCATATATTTT
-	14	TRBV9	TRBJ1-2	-	CASSVATAHTGYTF	TGTGCCAGCAGCGTAGCTACTGCCCACACCGGCTACACCTTC
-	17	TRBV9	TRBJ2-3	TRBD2	CASSVEGLAARTDTQYF	TGTGCCAGCAGCGTAGAGGGACTAGCGGCCCGCACAGATACGCAGTATTTT
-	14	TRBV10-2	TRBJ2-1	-	CASNKWSPYNEQFF	TGCGCCAGCAATAAATGGAGTCCTTACAATGAGCAGTTCTTC
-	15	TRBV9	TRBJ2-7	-	CASSVGAGSSYEQYF	TGTGCCAGCAGCGTGGGGGCAGGGAGCTCCTACGAGCAGTACTTC
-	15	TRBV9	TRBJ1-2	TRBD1	CASSTTGGAGYGYTF	TGTGCCAGCAGCACGACAGGGGGCGCGGGCTATGGCTACACCTTC
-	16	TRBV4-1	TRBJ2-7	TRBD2	CASSHGETSGSYEQYF	TGCGCCAGCAGCCACGGCGAGACTAGCGGGAGTTACGAGCAGTACTTC
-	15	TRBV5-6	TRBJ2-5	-	CASSFADGRVRTQYF	TGTGCCAGCAGCTTCGCGGACGGCCGGGTAAGGACCCAGTACTTC
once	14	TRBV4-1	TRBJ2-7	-	CASSDYMSSYEQYF	TGCGCCAGCAGCGATTACATGAGCTCCTACGAGCAGTACTTC
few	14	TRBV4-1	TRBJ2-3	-	CASRLGGSTDTQYF	TGCGCCAGCAGGCTCGGTGGTAGCACAGATACGCAGTATTTT
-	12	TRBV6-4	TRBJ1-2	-	CASSDGNYGYTF	TGTGCCAGCAGTGACGGTAACTATGGCTACACCTTC
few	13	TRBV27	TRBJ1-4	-	CASKGLFGEKLFF	TGTGCCAGCAAAGGGTTATTTGGCGAAAAACTGTTTTTT
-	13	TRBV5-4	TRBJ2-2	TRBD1	CASEQGATGELFF	TGTGCCAGCGAACAGGGGGCTACCGGGGAGCTGTTTTTT
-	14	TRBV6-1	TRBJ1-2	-	CASSETAANYGYTF	TGTGCCAGCAGTGAAACCGCTGCTAACTATGGCTACACCTTC
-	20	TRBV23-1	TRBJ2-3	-	CASSQEGTGGSRRHTDTQYF	TGCGCCAGCAGTCAAGAGGGGACGGGGGGCTCTAGGAGGCATACAGATACGCAGTATTTT
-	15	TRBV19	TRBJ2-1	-	CASQTGGSSYNEQFF	TGTGCCAGTCAGACAGGCGGGTCCTCCTACAATGAGCAGTTCTTC
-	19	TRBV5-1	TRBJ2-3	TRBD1	CASSLGDGPDGTVTDTQYF	TGCGCCAGCAGCTTGGGGGATGGCCCCGACGGGACAGTCACAGATACGCAGTATTTT
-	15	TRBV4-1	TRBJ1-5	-	CASSQDGGVGQPQHF	TGCGCCAGCAGCCAAGATGGTGGCGTCGGACAGCCCCAGCATTTT
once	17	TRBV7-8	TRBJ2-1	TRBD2	CASSEVRGLKVSNEQFF	TGTGCCAGCAGCGAAGTAAGGGGACTAAAAGTTTCCAATGAGCAGTTCTTC
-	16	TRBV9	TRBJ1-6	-	CASSARRGGRGSPLHF	TGTGCCAGCAGCGCTCGCCGGGGGGGAAGAGGTTCACCCCTCCACTTT
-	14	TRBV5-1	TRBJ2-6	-	CASSPEAGANVLTF	TGCGCCAGCAGCCCTGAGGCTGGGGCCAACGTCCTGACTTTC
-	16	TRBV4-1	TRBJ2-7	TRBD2	CASSPTGREVSYEQYF	TGCGCCAGCAGCCCGACTGGGCGGGAGGTCTCCTACGAGCAGTACTTC
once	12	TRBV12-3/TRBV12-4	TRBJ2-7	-	CASKSYAHEQYF	TGTGCCAGCAAGTCCTATGCCCACGAGCAGTACTTC
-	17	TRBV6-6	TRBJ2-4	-	CASSRLSRGWEGNIQYF	TGTGCCAGCAGTCGGCTTTCCAGGGGATGGGAGGGAAACATTCAGTACTTC